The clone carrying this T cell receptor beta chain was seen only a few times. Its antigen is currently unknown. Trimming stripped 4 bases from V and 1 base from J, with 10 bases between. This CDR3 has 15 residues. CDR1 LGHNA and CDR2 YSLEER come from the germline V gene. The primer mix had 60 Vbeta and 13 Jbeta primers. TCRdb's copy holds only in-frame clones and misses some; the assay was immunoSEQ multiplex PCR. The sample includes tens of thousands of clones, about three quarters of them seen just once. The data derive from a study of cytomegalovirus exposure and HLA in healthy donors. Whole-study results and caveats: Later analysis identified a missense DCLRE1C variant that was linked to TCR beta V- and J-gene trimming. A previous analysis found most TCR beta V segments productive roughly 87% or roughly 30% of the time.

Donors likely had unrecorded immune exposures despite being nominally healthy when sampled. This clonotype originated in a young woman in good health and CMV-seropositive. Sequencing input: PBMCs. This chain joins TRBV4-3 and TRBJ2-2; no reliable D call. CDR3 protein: CASSREPGNTGELFF. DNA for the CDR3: TGCGCCAGCAGCCGTGAACCGGGGAACACCGGGGAGCTGTTTTTT.